The 10 T cell receptor beta chains below come from one sample, sequenced in a study of blood T cell repertoires in COVID-19 (dated by TCRdb to 2018 to 2021). To prepare the library, the immunoSEQ multiplex PCR assay was applied. The table comes from immuneACCESS by way of TCRdb, which keeps in-frame sequences with V and J called. Part of the clones is missing from these tables; in studies checked, under half for an unresolved V gene and the rest for unknown reasons. Counted in this sample were around 200,000 clones; more than 80% of them appeared once. 1.2% of the sample is held by the ten biggest clonotypes. The specimen sequenced was PBMCs or T cells enriched from blood (not recorded which). The receptor set was obtained from a man aged 25 to 40 who had recovered from COVID-19.

This chain uses TRBV29-1 with TRBJ2-7; 11 bases line up with TRBD2. The CDR3 contains 16 residues. With V trimmed by 4 bases and J by 5 bases, 13 bases remained unmatched. From germline, CDR1 is SQVTM and CDR2 ANQGSEA. The DNA for the CDR3 is TGCAGCGTTGGTGGAGGTCTAGCGGGAGGTTGGGACGAGCAGTACTTC. Its translation: CSVGGGLAGGWDEQYF.

This chain connects TRBV13 to TRBJ1-2; D unresolved. Trimming took 10 bases from V and 2 from J, leaving 11 bases between them. CDR1 PRHDT and CDR2 FYEKMQ come from the germline V gene (reference sequence). The CDR3 consists of 12 residues. CDR3 in amino acids: CATAMENYGYTF. The CDR3 bases are TGTGCCACCGCCATGGAGAACTATGGCTACACCTTC.

The V gene is TRBV15, the J gene TRBJ2-7, with 9 bases that match TRBD1. The V and J ends lost 3 bases and 2 bases, in that order; junction bases with no gene match: 2. Germline values: CDR1 LNHNV, CDR2 YYDKDF (reference sequence). The CDR3 has 14 amino acids. The chain's CDR3 is CATSRDRGPYEQYF. The CDR3 DNA reads as TGTGCCACCAGCAGGGACAGGGGCCCCTACGAGCAGTACTTC.

V gene TRBV28 combines with J gene TRBJ1-1; 9 positions match TRBD1. After removal of 8 bases from V and 3 bases from J, the junction contained 7 bases not matched to a gene. Germline values: CDR1 MDHEN, CDR2 SYDVKM. The CDR3 length is 14 residues. DNA of the CDR3: TGTGCCAGCGGGGCGAGGACAGGGGACACTGAAGCTTTCTTT. Residues: CASGARTGDTEAFF.

J is TRBJ1-2 and V is TRBV2; D unresolved. The germline V and J ends were trimmed by 5 bases and 3 bases, with 4 bases remaining between them. Germline CDR1 SNHLY, CDR2 FYNNEI. CDR3 length: 11 amino acids. CDR3 amino acids: CASSQDYGYTF. The CDR3 DNA sequence: TGTGCCAGCAGTCAGGACTATGGCTACACCTTC.

The chain carries TRBV24-1 and TRBJ2-3; 7 bases match TRBD2. CDR1 and CDR2 (germline): KGHDR, SFDVKD. The CDR3 contains 16 residues. Trimming removed 5 bases from V and 2 bases from J; junction bases left unmatched: 9. Written as DNA, the CDR3 is TGTGCCACCAGTGCATCTTGGGGGGGGACCACAGATACGCAGTATTTT. As protein: CATSASWGGTTDTQYF.

The J gene is TRBJ1-1, the V gene TRBV6-4; D remains unclear. Germline values: CDR1 MRHNA, CDR2 SNTAGT. The CDR3 sequence is 13 residues long. Trimming removed 6 bases at V and 3 bases at J, with 11 bases between. The CDR3 here is CASSVQEDTEAFF. Here the CDR3 DNA reads TGTGCCAGCAGCGTCCAGGAGGACACTGAAGCTTTCTTT.

The CDR3 sequence: CASSLELRDNEAFF. In nucleotides, the CDR3 is TGTGCCAGCAGCTTGGAGCTCCGGGACAATGAAGCTTTCTTT. This chain connects TRBV5-6 to TRBJ1-1; possible D gene TRBD1, 6 bases. The germline V gene encodes CDR1 SGHDT and CDR2 YYEEEE. The ends were cut back, 0 bases at V and 7 bases at J, with 13 bases in the middle. This CDR3 has 14 amino acids.

The V gene is TRBV19, the J gene TRBJ2-3, with 11 bases that match TRBD2. The CDR3 is 18 amino acids. Unmatched junction bases numbered 9, after V lost 4 bases and J lost 0 bases. Germline CDR1 reads LNHDA; CDR2 reads SQIVND (reference sequence). The CDR3 region is CASSKRLAGGGSTDTQYF. CDR3 in DNA: TGTGCCAGTAGTAAGCGGCTAGCGGGAGGAGGGAGCACAGATACGCAGTATTTT.

This chain connects TRBV29-1 to TRBJ2-7, with TRBD2 matching 11 bases. From germline, CDR1 is SQVTM and CDR2 ANQGSEA. CDR3 size: 15 residues. V shed 6 bases and J 0 bases; nucleotides not matched to a gene: 7. Here the CDR3 reads CSVMGLAAASYEQYF. CDR3 DNA: TGCAGCGTGATGGGACTAGCGGCGGCCTCCTACGAGCAGTACTTC.